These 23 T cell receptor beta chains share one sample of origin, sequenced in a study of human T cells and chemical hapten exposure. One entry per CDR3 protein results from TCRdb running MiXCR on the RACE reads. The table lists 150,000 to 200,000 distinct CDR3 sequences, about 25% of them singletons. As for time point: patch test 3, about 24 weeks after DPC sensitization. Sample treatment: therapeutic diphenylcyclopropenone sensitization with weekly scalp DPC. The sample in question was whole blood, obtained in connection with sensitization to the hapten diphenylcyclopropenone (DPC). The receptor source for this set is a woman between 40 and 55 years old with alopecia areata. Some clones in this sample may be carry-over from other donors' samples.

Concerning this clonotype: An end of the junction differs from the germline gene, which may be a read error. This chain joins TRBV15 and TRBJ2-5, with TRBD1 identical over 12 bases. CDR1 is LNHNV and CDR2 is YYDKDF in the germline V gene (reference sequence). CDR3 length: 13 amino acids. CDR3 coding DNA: TGTGCCACCAGCGCGGGACAGGGGGCACTAGAAGACTTC. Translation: CATSAGQGALEDF. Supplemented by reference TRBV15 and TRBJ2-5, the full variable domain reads DAMVIQNPRYQVTQFGKPVTLSCSQTLNHNVMYWYQQKSSQAPKLLFHYYDKDFNNEADTPDNFQSRRPNTSFCFLDIRSPGLGDTAMYLCATSAGQGALEDFGPGTRLLVL.

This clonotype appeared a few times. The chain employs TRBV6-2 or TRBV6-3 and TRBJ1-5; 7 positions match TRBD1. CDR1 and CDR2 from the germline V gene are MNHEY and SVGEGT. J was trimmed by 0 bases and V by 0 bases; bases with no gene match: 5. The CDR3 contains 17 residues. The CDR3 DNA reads TGTGCCAGCAGTTACTCGACAGGGTTTCTTAGCAATCAGCCCCAGCATTTT. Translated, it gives CASSYSTGFLSNQPQHF.

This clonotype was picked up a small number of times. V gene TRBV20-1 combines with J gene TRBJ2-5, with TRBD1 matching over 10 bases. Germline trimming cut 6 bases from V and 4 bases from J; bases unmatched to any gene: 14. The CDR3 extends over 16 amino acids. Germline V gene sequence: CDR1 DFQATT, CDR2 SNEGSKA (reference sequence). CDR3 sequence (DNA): TGCAGTGCCATCCACCTGACAGGGGGCAGCGGAGAGACCCAGTACTTC. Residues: CSAIHLTGGSGETQYF.

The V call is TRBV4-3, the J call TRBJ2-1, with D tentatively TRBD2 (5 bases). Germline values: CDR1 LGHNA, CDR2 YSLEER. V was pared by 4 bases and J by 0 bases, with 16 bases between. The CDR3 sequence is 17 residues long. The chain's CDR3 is CASSPSLGLSSYNEQFF. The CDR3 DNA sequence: TGCGCCAGCAGCCCCTCACTAGGGCTGAGCTCCTACAATGAGCAGTTCTTC.

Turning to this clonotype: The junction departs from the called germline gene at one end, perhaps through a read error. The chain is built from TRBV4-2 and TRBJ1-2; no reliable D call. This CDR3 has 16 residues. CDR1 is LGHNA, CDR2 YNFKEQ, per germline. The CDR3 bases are TGCGCCAGCAGCCAAGATTCGAACAGCCGGGACTATGGCTACACCTTC. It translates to CASSQDSNSRDYGYTF.

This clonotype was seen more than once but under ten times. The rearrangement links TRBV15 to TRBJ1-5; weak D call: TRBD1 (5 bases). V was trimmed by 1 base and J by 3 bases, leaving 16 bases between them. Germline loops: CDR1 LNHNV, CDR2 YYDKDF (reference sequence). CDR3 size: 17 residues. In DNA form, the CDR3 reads TGTGCCACCAGCAGAGCGGGGGGATGGGAAGACAATCAGCCCCAGCATTTT. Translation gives CATSRAGGWEDNQPQHF.

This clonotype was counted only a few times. The CDR3 DNA reads as TGTGCCAGCAGCCTCCTGGGGGCTAGCGGCCAAGAGACCCAGTACTTC. Its protein is CASSLLGASGQETQYF. J is TRBJ2-5 and V is TRBV6-2 or TRBV6-3; the D gene is possibly TRBD2 (7 bases). V shed 6 bases and J shed 1 base, with 18 bases lying between them. The length of the CDR3 is 16 residues. The V gene's germline CDR1 is MNHEY and CDR2 SVGEGT.

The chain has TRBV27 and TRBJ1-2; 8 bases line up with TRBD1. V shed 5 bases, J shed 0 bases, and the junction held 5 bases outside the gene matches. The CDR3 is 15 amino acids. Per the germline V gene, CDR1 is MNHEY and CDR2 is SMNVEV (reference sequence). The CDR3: CASSIGQGTNYGYTF. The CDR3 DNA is TGTGCCAGCAGTATCGGACAGGGAACTAACTATGGCTACACCTTC.

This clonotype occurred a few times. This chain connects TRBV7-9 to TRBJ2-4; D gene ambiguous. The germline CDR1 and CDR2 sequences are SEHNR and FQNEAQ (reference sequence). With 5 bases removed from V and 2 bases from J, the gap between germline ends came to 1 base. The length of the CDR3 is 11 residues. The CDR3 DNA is TGTGCCAGCAGCACCAAAAACATTCAGTACTTC. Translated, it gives CASSTKNIQYF.

The CDR3 sequence is CASTQDRGGDIQYF. The CDR3 DNA follows: TGTGCCAGCACCCAGGACAGGGGCGGGGACATTCAGTACTTC. The gene calls are TRBV7-2 and TRBJ2-4; 9 positions agree with TRBD1. The J segment lost 8 bases and the V segment lost 7 bases, leaving 9 bases of the junction unmatched. CDR3 length: 14 residues. Germline values: CDR1 SGHTA, CDR2 FQGNSA.

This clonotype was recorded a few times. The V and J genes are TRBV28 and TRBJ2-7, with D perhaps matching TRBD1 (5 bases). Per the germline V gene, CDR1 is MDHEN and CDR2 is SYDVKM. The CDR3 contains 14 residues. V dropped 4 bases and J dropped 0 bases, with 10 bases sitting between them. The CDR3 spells CASSSGQTSYEQYF. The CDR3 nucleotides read TGTGCCAGCAGTTCAGGGCAAACCTCCTACGAGCAGTACTTC.

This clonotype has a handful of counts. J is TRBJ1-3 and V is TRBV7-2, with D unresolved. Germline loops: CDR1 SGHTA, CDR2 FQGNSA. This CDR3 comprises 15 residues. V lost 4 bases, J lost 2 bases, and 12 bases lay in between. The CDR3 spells CASSSRPGAGNTIYF. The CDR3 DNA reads TGTGCCAGCAGCTCAAGGCCAGGTGCTGGAAACACCATATATTTT.

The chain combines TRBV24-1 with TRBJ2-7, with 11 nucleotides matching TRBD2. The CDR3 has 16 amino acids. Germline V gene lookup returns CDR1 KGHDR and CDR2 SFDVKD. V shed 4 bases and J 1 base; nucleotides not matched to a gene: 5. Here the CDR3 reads CATSEGGTSGSYEQYF. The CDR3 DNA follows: TGTGCCACCAGTGAGGGGGGGACTAGCGGTTCCTACGAGCAGTACTTC.

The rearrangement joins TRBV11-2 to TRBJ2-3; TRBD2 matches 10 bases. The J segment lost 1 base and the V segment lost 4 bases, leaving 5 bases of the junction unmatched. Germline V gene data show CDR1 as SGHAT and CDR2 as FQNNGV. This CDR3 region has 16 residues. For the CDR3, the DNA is TGTGCCAGCAGCTGGGGGGGACTAGCGCGCACAGATACGCAGTATTTT. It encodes CASSWGGLARTDTQYF.

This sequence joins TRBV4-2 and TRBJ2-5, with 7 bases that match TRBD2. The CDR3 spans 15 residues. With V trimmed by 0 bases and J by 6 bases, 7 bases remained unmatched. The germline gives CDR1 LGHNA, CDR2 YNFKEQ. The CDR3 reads CASSQEGGEGKTQYF. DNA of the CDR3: TGTGCCAGCAGCCAAGAGGGAGGGGAAGGAAAGACCCAGTACTTC.

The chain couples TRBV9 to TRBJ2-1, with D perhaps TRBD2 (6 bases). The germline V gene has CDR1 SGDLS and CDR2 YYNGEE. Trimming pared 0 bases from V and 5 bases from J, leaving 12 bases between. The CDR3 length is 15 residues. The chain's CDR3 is CASSVVGSGHNEQFF. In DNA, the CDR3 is TGTGCCAGCAGCGTAGTTGGTAGCGGTCACAATGAGCAGTTCTTC.

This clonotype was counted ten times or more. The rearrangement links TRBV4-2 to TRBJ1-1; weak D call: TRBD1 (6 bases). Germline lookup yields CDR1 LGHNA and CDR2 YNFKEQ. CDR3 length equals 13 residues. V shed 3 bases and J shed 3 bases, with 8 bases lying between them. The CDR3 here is CASSQGADTEAFF. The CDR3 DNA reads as TGTGCCAGCAGCCAGGGGGCGGACACTGAAGCTTTCTTT.

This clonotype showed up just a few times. As DNA, the CDR3 is TGTGCCAGCAGCCAAGGGACTAGCGGATACAATGAGCAGTTCTTC. Protein product: CASSQGTSGYNEQFF. The V gene is TRBV4-2, the J gene TRBJ2-1; 10 nucleotides align to TRBD2. The CDR3 is 15 amino acids. Germline loops: CDR1 LGHNA, CDR2 YNFKEQ. With 1 base clipped from V and 4 bases from J, the junction kept 1 base outside the gene matches.

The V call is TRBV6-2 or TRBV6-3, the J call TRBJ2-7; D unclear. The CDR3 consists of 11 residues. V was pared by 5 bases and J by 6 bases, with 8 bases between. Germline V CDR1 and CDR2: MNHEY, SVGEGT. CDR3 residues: CASSLSTEQYF. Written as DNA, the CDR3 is TGTGCCAGCAGTCTTAGTACCGAGCAGTACTTC.

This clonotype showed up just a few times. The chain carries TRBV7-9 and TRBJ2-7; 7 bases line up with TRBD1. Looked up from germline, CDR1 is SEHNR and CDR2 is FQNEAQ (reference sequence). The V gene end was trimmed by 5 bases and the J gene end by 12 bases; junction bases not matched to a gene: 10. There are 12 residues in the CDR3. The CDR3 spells CASSQQQGRRYF. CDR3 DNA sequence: TGTGCCAGCAGCCAGCAACAGGGGCGAAGGTACTTC.

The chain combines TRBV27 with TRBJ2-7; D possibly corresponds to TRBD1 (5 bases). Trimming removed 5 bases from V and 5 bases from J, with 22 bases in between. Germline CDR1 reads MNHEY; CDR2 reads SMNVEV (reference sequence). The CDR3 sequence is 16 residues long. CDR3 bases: TGTGCCAGCAGTCGCAGGGCTCTTACAGGCCTGGACGAGCAGTACTTC. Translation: CASSRRALTGLDEQYF.

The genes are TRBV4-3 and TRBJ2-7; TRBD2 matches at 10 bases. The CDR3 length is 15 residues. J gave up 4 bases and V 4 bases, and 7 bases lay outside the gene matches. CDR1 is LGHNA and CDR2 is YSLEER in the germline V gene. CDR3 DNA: TGCGCCAGCAGCCGAGATATACTAGCGGGGTACGAGCAGTACTTC. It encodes CASSRDILAGYEQYF.

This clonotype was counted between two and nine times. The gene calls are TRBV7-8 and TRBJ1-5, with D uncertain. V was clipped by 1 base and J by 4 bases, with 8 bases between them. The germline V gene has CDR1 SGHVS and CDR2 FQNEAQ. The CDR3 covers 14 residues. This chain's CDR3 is CASSLDSGNQPQHF. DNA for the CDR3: TGTGCCAGCAGCTTAGATTCGGGAAATCAGCCCCAGCATTTT.